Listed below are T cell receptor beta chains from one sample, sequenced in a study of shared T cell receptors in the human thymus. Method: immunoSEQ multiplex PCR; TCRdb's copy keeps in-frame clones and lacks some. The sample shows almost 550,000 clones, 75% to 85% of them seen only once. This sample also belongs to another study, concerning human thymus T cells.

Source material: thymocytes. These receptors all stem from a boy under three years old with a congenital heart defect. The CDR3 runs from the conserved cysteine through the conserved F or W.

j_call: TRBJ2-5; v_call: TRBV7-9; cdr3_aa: CASSTTGPLQETQYF
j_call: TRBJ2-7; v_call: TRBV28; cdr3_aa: CAAGGGNYEQYF
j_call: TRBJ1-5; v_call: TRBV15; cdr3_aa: CATSSTQVNAPQHF
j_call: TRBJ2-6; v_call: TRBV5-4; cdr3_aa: CASSHRGSGANVLTF
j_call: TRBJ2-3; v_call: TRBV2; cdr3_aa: CASHAPEGSTDTQYF
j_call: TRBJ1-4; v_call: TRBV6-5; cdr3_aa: CASRRTGGEKLFF
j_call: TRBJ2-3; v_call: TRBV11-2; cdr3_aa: CASSQGGTADTQYF
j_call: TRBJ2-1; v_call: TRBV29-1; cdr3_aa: CSVEHLRGAGTSGGYNEQFF
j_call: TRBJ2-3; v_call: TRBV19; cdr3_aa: CASSPTAGTTDTQYF
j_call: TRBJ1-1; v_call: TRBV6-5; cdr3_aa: CASSYDRETAEAFF
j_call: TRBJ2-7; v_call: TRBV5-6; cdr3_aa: CASSLALTGEQYF
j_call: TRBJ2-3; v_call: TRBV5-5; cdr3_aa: CASSQPTSGNATDTQYF
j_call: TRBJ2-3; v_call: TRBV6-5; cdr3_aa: CASSLRPGGTQYF
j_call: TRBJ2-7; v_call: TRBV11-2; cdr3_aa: CASSFRPRAGAPSYEQYF
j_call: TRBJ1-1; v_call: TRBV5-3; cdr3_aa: CARSLGRNTEAFF
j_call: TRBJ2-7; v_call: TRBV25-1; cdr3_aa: CASSFGLAGGPPAREQYF
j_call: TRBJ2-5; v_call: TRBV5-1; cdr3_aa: CASSLETGMRETQYF
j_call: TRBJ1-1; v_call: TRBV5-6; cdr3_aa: CASSLQGARNTEAFF
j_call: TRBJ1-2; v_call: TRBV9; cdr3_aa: CASTKRSNIFMRDYGYTF
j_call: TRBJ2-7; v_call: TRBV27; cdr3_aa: CASSPRESPSEYF
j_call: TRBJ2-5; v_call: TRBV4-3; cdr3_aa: CASSQDTGVQETQYF
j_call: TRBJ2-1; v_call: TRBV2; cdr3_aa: CASSELGRGPTGEQFF
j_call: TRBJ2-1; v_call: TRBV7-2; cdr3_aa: CASSPPPGIAGPNEQFF
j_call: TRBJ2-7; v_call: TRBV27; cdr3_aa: CASSRQGSYPILSAYEQYF
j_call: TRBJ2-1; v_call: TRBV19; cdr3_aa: CASSHSGDKEQFF
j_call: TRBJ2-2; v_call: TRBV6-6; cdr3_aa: CASRTPGLVGPGELFF
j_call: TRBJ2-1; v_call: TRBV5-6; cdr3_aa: CASSLGRPAGGPHIGEQFF
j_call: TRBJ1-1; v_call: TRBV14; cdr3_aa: CASSQGTGQEAFF
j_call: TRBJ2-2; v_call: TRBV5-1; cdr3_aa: CASSLGAENNTGELFF
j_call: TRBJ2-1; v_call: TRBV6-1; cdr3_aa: CASSGGTGLYNEQFF
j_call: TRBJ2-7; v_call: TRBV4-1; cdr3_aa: CASSQVRTGTSYEQYF
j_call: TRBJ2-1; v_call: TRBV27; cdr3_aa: CASSPSSGSRNEQFF
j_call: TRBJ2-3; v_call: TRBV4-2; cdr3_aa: CASSLVKRGLRTDTQYF